This T cell receptor (beta chain) is drawn from a study of type 1 regulatory T cells. Study overall: T-allo10 is a Tr1-enriched, alloantigen-specific CD4 T cell product made in vitro.

This clonotype was counted at least ten times. In TCRdb, the reads were re-called with MiXCR into one record per CDR3 protein. The table has over 90,000 distinct CDR3 sequences, roughly a third seen once. Germline CDR1 and CDR2: DFQATT and SNEGSKA (reference sequence). CDR3 length equals 10 residues. Trimming stripped 5 bases from V and 9 bases from J, with 8 bases between. The receptor comes from a human donor in good health. The V and J genes are TRBV20-1 and TRBJ2-1, with no clear D. Sequenced material: CD4+ T cells, either the whole sample or a sorted fraction (not recorded which). The CDR3 sequence: CSAGSFEQFF. In DNA, the CDR3 is TGCAGTGCTGGGTCTTTTGAGCAGTTCTTC.